These 21 T cell receptor beta chains originate from one sample sequenced in a study of T cells in Graves' hyperthyroidism and ophthalmopathy. TCR beta CDR3 sequences were amplified from RNA transcripts. Primed by the HTBI set, a first-round RT-PCR was run on the TCR CDR3. One entry per CDR3 protein results from TCRdb running MiXCR on the multiplex PCR reads. This table holds about half a million distinct CDR3 sequences, about 16% found once. The sequenced sample was blood. Source of these receptors: a woman in her thirties with Graves' ophthalmopathy.

This clonotype was picked up many times. This rearrangement joins TRBV6-5 to TRBJ1-1, with D possibly matching TRBD1 (5 bases). The CDR3 covers 19 residues. V gave up 0 bases and J gave up 0 bases, with 20 bases separating them. Germline V lookup: CDR1 MNHEY, CDR2 SVGAGI. CDR3 in amino acids: CASSYSIAGAALMNTEAFF. Here the CDR3 DNA reads TGTGCCAGCAGTTACTCGATAGCCGGGGCCGCCCTAATGAACACTGAAGCTTTCTTT.

This rearrangement joins TRBV2 to TRBJ1-2, with a possible D match to TRBD1 (6 bases). V was trimmed by 10 bases and J by 4 bases, leaving 22 bases between them. The CDR3 spans 15 residues. From germline, CDR1 is SNHLY and CDR2 FYNNEI. The chain's CDR3 is CATLAKQGSSYGYTF. The CDR3 coding sequence is TGTGCCACTCTCGCAAAACAGGGTAGTAGCTATGGCTACACCTTC.

There are many counts of this clonotype. The V gene is TRBV20-1, the J gene TRBJ2-5, with D tentatively TRBD1 or TRBD2 (5 bases each). V was shortened by 3 bases and J by 5 bases, with 7 bases between the two germline ends. The CDR3 runs to 11 residues. Germline CDR1 and CDR2: DFQATT and SNEGSKA (reference sequence). The CDR3 loop is CSASWGETQYF. The CDR3 DNA reads as TGCAGTGCTAGCTGGGGGGAGACCCAGTACTTC.

The chain employs TRBV20-1 and TRBJ2-5; D unclear. This CDR3 spans 13 amino acids. Germline V CDR1 and CDR2: DFQATT, SNEGSKA (reference sequence). The V end was cut by 5 bases, the J end by 0 bases, with 10 bases between. The CDR3 nucleotides read TGCAGTGCTGCAAGGGCTAACCAAGAGACCCAGTACTTC. Its protein is CSAARANQETQYF.

As to this clonotype: A much larger clone lies one base from this, so it may be a read error. The rearrangement joins TRBV28 to TRBJ2-5; 7 bases are shared with TRBD2. Germline V lookup: CDR1 MDHEN, CDR2 SYDVKM. CDR3 length: 15 residues. The CDR3 is CASSHQLAKVEAQYF. CDR3 in DNA: TGTGCCAGCAGCCACCAACTAGCGAAGGTAGAGGCCCAGTACTTC. The entire variable domain, with the rest obtained from reference TRBV28 and TRBJ2-5, is as follows: DVKVTQSSRYLVKRTGEKVFLECVQDMDHENMFWYRQDPGLGLRLIYFSYDVKMKEKGDIPEGYSVSREKKERFSLILESASTNQTSMYLCASSHQLAKVEAQYFGPGTRLLVL.

In the case of this clonotype: A much larger clonotype is one base distant, so this may be a read error. The gene calls are TRBV3-1 and TRBJ2-1, with D possibly TRBD2 on 7 matching bases. Trimming removed 2 bases from V and 9 bases from J, with 14 bases in between. CDR1 LGHDT and CDR2 YNNKEL come from the germline V gene (reference sequence). The CDR3 is made up of 14 amino acids. The CDR3 here is CASSQRERGGEQFF. DNA for the CDR3: TGTGCCAGCAGCCAACGGGAGAGGGGGGGTGAGCAGTTCTTC.

This clonotype was detected many times. The genes are TRBV18 and TRBJ2-3, with D unresolved. CDR1 and CDR2 (germline): KGHSH, LQKENI. The CDR3 sequence is 16 residues long. The V end was cut by 2 bases, the J end by 7 bases, with 19 bases between. The CDR3 sequence is CASSPFLPTNINTQYF. The CDR3 DNA is TGTGCCAGCTCACCATTTCTACCCACCAATATAAATACGCAGTATTTT.

The genes are TRBV2 and TRBJ1-4; TRBD1 might be the D (6 bases). Trimming removed 4 bases at V and 6 bases at J, with 18 bases between. Germline CDR1 is SNHLY and CDR2 is FYNNEI. The CDR3 totals 16 residues. The CDR3 DNA reads as TGTGCCAGCAGTGTCGGGCAGGGGATTGGTTATGAAAAACTGTTTTTT. This encodes CASSVGQGIGYEKLFF.

The rearrangement uses TRBV4-3 and TRBJ1-5; no clear D. The V and J ends lost 8 bases and 1 base respectively, with 12 bases between them. The CDR3 covers 14 residues. Germline V gives CDR1 LGHNA, CDR2 YSLEER. The CDR3 region has the DNA TGCGCCAGCCGATTGGACGCCAGCAATCAGCCCCAGCATTTT. This gives the protein CASRLDASNQPQHF.

This clonotype appeared many times. The genes are TRBV2 and TRBJ2-7; D tentatively reads TRBD1 or TRBD2 (6 bases each). Trimming shortened V by 0 bases and J by 7 bases, and 16 bases separated the two germline ends. CDR1 and CDR2 (germline): SNHLY, FYNNEI. The CDR3 consists of 15 residues. In nucleotides, the CDR3 is TGTGCCAGCAGTGAAGCGCGTGGGGGGCATGGGGAGCAGTACTTC. Residues: CASSEARGGHGEQYF.

This clonotype was counted between two and nine times. The chain has TRBV20-1 and TRBJ1-5, with D maybe TRBD1 (5 bases). The germline V gene encodes CDR1 DFQATT and CDR2 SNEGSKA (reference sequence). The CDR3 contains 13 residues. V shed 5 bases and J shed 9 bases, with 17 bases lying between them. The CDR3 region is CSAQGGGLGPQHF. CDR3 nucleotides: TGCAGTGCTCAGGGCGGGGGTTTGGGGCCCCAGCATTTT.

V is TRBV7-9 and J is TRBJ1-5; D gene ambiguous. CDR1 and CDR2 (germline): SEHNR, FQNEAQ (reference sequence). The CDR3 loop spans 14 amino acids. V gave up 3 bases and J gave up 3 bases, with 9 bases separating them. The CDR3 region is CASSLGTTNQPQHF. DNA of the CDR3: TGTGCCAGCAGCTTGGGAACAACCAATCAGCCCCAGCATTTT.

The chain uses TRBV29-1 and TRBJ2-2; tentatively, D is TRBD1 (5 bases). From germline, CDR1 is SQVTM and CDR2 ANQGSEA. Trimming removed 6 bases from V and 6 bases from J, with 11 bases in between. The CDR3 length is 12 residues. The CDR3 DNA follows: TGCAGCGTCCCAAGGGGCTCCGGGGAGCTGTTTTTT. Protein sequence: CSVPRGSGELFF.

This clonotype was seen repeatedly, ten times or more. J is TRBJ2-2 and V is TRBV12-3 or TRBV12-4, with D possibly matching TRBD2 (6 bases). The CDR3 spans 19 residues. V was clipped by 5 bases and J by 1 base, with 23 bases between them. Here the CDR3 DNA reads TGTGCCAGCAGTGCAGACCGGGACTTCGGATATGGGAACACCGGGGAGCTGTTTTTT. Amino acid sequence: CASSADRDFGYGNTGELFF.

V and J are TRBV5-1 and TRBJ1-1; D perhaps matches TRBD1 (5 bases). This CDR3 contains 14 residues. Germline loops: CDR1 SGHRS, CDR2 YFSETQ. Trimming cost V 4 bases and J 5 bases, with 15 bases left between them. The CDR3 spells CASSRSTEGTEAFF. CDR3 nucleotides: TGCGCCAGCAGCCGATCGACAGAAGGTACTGAAGCTTTCTTT.

Ten or more counts support this clonotype. The chain carries TRBV27 and TRBJ2-7; TRBD1 agrees at 7 bases. V trimming: 3 bases; J trimming: 2 bases; junction bases outside the gene matches: 4. Germline V gives CDR1 MNHEY, CDR2 SMNVEV (reference sequence). This CDR3 is built from 14 residues. For the CDR3, the DNA is TGTGCCAGCAGTTTTGGACAGGCCACCTACGAGCAGTACTTC. Translating it yields CASSFGQATYEQYF.

This clonotype appeared a few times. The chain employs TRBV6-2 or TRBV6-3 and TRBJ2-5, with 10 bases matching TRBD2. The germline CDR1 and CDR2 sequences are MNHEY and SVGEGT. This CDR3 contains 15 residues. The ends lost 4 bases at V and 2 bases at J; junction bases unmatched: 4. The CDR3 region has the DNA TGTGCCAGCAGTTTAGCGGGAGGAGGACAAGAGACCCAGTACTTC. Its protein is CASSLAGGGQETQYF.

As for this clonotype: This may come from a read error, since a much larger clone is one base off. The rearrangement links TRBV7-6 to TRBJ2-5; the match to TRBD2 covers 9 bases. Per the germline V gene, CDR1 is SGHVS and CDR2 is FNYEAQ. This CDR3 has 14 residues. The CDR3 is CASRRGGDQEAQYF. Here the CDR3 DNA reads TGTGCCAGCAGACGCGGGGGGGATCAAGAGGCCCAGTACTTC.

This chain uses TRBV7-9 with TRBJ2-1, with 7 bases identical to TRBD1. Trimming removed 5 bases from V and 10 bases from J; junction bases left unmatched: 11. This CDR3 has 14 residues. CDR1 and CDR2 (germline): SEHNR, FQNEAQ (reference sequence). The CDR3 reads CASSPPGQRYEQFF. CDR3 nucleotide sequence: TGTGCCAGCAGCCCTCCGGGACAGCGTTACGAGCAGTTCTTC.

This clonotype was counted many times. The chain joins TRBV20-1 to TRBJ2-3; 7 bases fit TRBD1. Germline CDR1 reads DFQATT; CDR2 reads SNEGSKA (reference sequence). V lost 0 bases, J lost 0 bases, and 15 bases stayed unmatched. This CDR3 is built from 19 residues. As DNA, the CDR3 is TGCAGTGCTAGAGATGAGGGGACAGCTCAGGTCGGTAGCACAGATACGCAGTATTTT. Protein product: CSARDEGTAQVGSTDTQYF.

This clonotype was found a few times. The rearrangement uses TRBV20-1 and TRBJ1-2; no clear D. With 0 bases removed from V and 8 bases from J, the gap between germline ends came to 7 bases. Germline V gene sequence: CDR1 DFQATT, CDR2 SNEGSKA (reference sequence). The CDR3 has 11 residues. In DNA form, the CDR3 reads TGCAGTGCTAGAGACCGAGGCGGCTACACCTTC. The encoded protein is CSARDRGGYTF.